This is a list of T cell receptor beta chains from one sample in a study of T cell responses to AZD1222 COVID-19 vaccine. TCRdb keeps only in-frame clones here, not all; method: immunoSEQ multiplex PCR. The repertoire has 70,000 to 90,000 clones, about 83% of them found once; the top ten carry 8.7%. The material was peripheral blood, obtained on day 0 of AZD1222 vaccination. These receptors were taken from an adult in good health. The CDR3 runs from the conserved cysteine through the conserved F or W. The D gene is left open where the match is weak. Clone sizes are given selectively: once, few, many, or a class where the clone is expanded.

D gene: -
clone size: -
V gene: TRBV6-4
J gene: TRBJ2-3
CDR3 DNA: TGTGCCAGCAGTGTCGGACAGACGCAGTATTTT
CDR3 protein: CASSVGQTQYF

D gene: -
clone size: few
V gene: TRBV6-6
J gene: TRBJ1-5
CDR3 DNA: TGTGCCAGCACCACGAGGGGATACAATCAGCCCCAGCATTTT
CDR3 protein: CASTTRGYNQPQHF

D gene: -
clone size: -
V gene: TRBV18
J gene: TRBJ2-3
CDR3 DNA: TGTGCCAGCTCACCATGGGGCCGGGACCACACAGATACGCAGTATTTT
CDR3 protein: CASSPWGRDHTDTQYF

D gene: -
clone size: -
V gene: TRBV6-1
J gene: TRBJ1-3
CDR3 DNA: TGTGCCAGCAGTGAAGCGCCGGTACGCTCTGGAAACACCATATATTTT
CDR3 protein: CASSEAPVRSGNTIYF

D gene: -
clone size: -
V gene: TRBV6-5
J gene: TRBJ1-2
CDR3 DNA: TGTGCCAGCAGTTACTCGATCTCAGAGGTCCACACCTTC
CDR3 protein: CASSYSISEVHTF

D gene: TRBD2
clone size: -
V gene: TRBV29-1
J gene: TRBJ2-7
CDR3 DNA: TGCAGCGTTGAGAGCGGGGGCCCGGAACAGTACTTC
CDR3 protein: CSVESGGPEQYF

D gene: -
clone size: few
V gene: TRBV19
J gene: TRBJ1-5
CDR3 DNA: TGTGCCAGTAGTATGAGGCAAAGCAATCAGCCCCAGCATTTT
CDR3 protein: CASSMRQSNQPQHF

D gene: -
clone size: -
V gene: TRBV21-1
J gene: TRBJ1-2
CDR3 DNA: TGTGCCAGCAATTCCGCCCCCTTAAGGGGCTATGGCTACACCTTC
CDR3 protein: CASNSAPLRGYGYTF

D gene: -
clone size: few
V gene: TRBV27
J gene: TRBJ1-1
CDR3 DNA: TGTGCCAGCAGAACCCTGTTTAGGACCACAAGCGAAGCTTTCTTT
CDR3 protein: CASRTLFRTTSEAFF

D gene: TRBD1
clone size: few
V gene: TRBV19
J gene: TRBJ1-1
CDR3 DNA: TGTGCCAGTAACCGGAGGACAGGCCTCATGAACACTGAAGCTTTCTTT
CDR3 protein: CASNRRTGLMNTEAFF

D gene: -
clone size: -
V gene: TRBV5-1
J gene: TRBJ1-1
CDR3 DNA: TGCGCCAGCAGCTCTGGACCGTCGAACACTGAAGCTTTCTTT
CDR3 protein: CASSSGPSNTEAFF

D gene: TRBD2
clone size: -
V gene: TRBV2
J gene: TRBJ2-5
CDR3 DNA: TGTGCCAGCAGAGCTCTACTAGCGGGATTACAAGAGACCCAGTACTTC
CDR3 protein: CASRALLAGLQETQYF

D gene: -
clone size: -
V gene: TRBV2
J gene: TRBJ1-3
CDR3 DNA: TGTGCCAGCACTGGGGCGGAAGGAAACACCATATATTTT
CDR3 protein: CASTGAEGNTIYF

D gene: -
clone size: -
V gene: TRBV2
J gene: TRBJ2-1
CDR3 DNA: TGTGCCAGCAGTGAGGAGGTTTCCTACAATGAGCAGTTCTTC
CDR3 protein: CASSEEVSYNEQFF

D gene: -
clone size: -
V gene: TRBV25-1
J gene: TRBJ2-7
CDR3 DNA: TGTGCCAGCTCCCCCGGGGGGACAGCGAGGAACGAGCAGTACTTC
CDR3 protein: CASSPGGTARNEQYF

D gene: -
clone size: -
V gene: TRBV18
J gene: TRBJ1-2
CDR3 DNA: TGTGCCAGCTCACCCGGAACGGGGGGCGCTAACTATGGCTACACCTTC
CDR3 protein: CASSPGTGGANYGYTF

D gene: -
clone size: -
V gene: TRBV6-1
J gene: TRBJ1-2
CDR3 DNA: TGTGCCAGCAGTGAACCTAGTATCCCCCCTTATGGCTACACCTTC
CDR3 protein: CASSEPSIPPYGYTF

D gene: -
clone size: few
V gene: TRBV6-1
J gene: TRBJ1-6
CDR3 DNA: TGTGCCAGCAGTGACCGGACTAATAATTCACCCCTCCACTTT
CDR3 protein: CASSDRTNNSPLHF

D gene: -
clone size: -
V gene: TRBV5-1
J gene: TRBJ2-7
CDR3 DNA: TGCGCCAGCAGCTTGCGTCCAGGGCCCTACGAGCAGTACTTC
CDR3 protein: CASSLRPGPYEQYF

D gene: -
clone size: -
V gene: TRBV5-6
J gene: TRBJ2-5
CDR3 DNA: TGTGCCAGCAGCGAAAGAGGGTACCAAGAGACCCAGTACTTC
CDR3 protein: CASSERGYQETQYF

D gene: -
clone size: -
V gene: TRBV28
J gene: TRBJ2-7
CDR3 DNA: TGTGCCAGCAGTTCCAACAGGGAGAGGGAGCAGTACTTC
CDR3 protein: CASSSNREREQYF

D gene: TRBD2
clone size: -
V gene: TRBV9
J gene: TRBJ2-7
CDR3 DNA: TGTGCCAGCAGCGCAGGGGGACTAGCGGGATACTACGAGCAGTACTTC
CDR3 protein: CASSAGGLAGYYEQYF

D gene: -
clone size: -
V gene: TRBV27
J gene: TRBJ1-5
CDR3 DNA: TGTGCCAGCAGAGACAGGTACAATCAGCCCCAGCATTTT
CDR3 protein: CASRDRYNQPQHF

D gene: -
clone size: -
V gene: TRBV3-1/TRBV3-2
J gene: TRBJ2-7
CDR3 DNA: TGTGCCAGCAGCCAAATAATGTCAGGGTCTCCCGAGCAGTACTTC
CDR3 protein: CASSQIMSGSPEQYF

D gene: -
clone size: -
V gene: TRBV6-2/TRBV6-3
J gene: TRBJ2-7
CDR3 DNA: TGTGCCAGCAGTTACGGCAGGGCGGAGTACGAGCAGTACTTC
CDR3 protein: CASSYGRAEYEQYF

D gene: -
clone size: -
V gene: TRBV28
J gene: TRBJ2-2
CDR3 DNA: TGTGCCAGCAGTACCCCCGCGCGAGGCACCGGGGAGCTGTTTTTT
CDR3 protein: CASSTPARGTGELFF

D gene: TRBD1
clone size: -
V gene: TRBV25-1
J gene: TRBJ1-1
CDR3 DNA: TGTGCCAGCAGTGAGTTAACAGGGGATTCCACTGAAGCTTTCTTT
CDR3 protein: CASSELTGDSTEAFF

D gene: -
clone size: -
V gene: TRBV7-2
J gene: TRBJ1-6
CDR3 DNA: TGTGCCAGCAGCTTAGAGCGGGGGCTCAGAAATTCACCCCTCCACTTT
CDR3 protein: CASSLERGLRNSPLHF

D gene: -
clone size: -
V gene: TRBV7-3
J gene: TRBJ2-3
CDR3 DNA: TGTGCCAGCAGCTCCCCAGGACTACCCCTGGATACGCAGTATTTT
CDR3 protein: CASSSPGLPLDTQYF

D gene: TRBD1
clone size: -
V gene: TRBV5-4
J gene: TRBJ2-1
CDR3 DNA: TGTGCCAGCAGCCTAGGGACAGGGGAGGACAATGAGCAGTTCTTC
CDR3 protein: CASSLGTGEDNEQFF

D gene: -
clone size: -
V gene: TRBV7-3
J gene: TRBJ2-3
CDR3 DNA: TGTGCCAGCAGACCAGGGGGGGTGGCGACCGATACGCAGTATTTT
CDR3 protein: CASRPGGVATDTQYF

D gene: -
clone size: few
V gene: TRBV7-2
J gene: TRBJ1-5
CDR3 DNA: TGTGCCAGCAGCTCCCAGGGAAATCAGCCCCAGCATTTT
CDR3 protein: CASSSQGNQPQHF

D gene: -
clone size: -
V gene: TRBV20-1
J gene: TRBJ2-1
CDR3 DNA: TGCAGTGCTTTCACCGTGGATGAGCAGTTCTTC
CDR3 protein: CSAFTVDEQFF

D gene: -
clone size: -
V gene: TRBV10-2
J gene: TRBJ2-5
CDR3 DNA: TGCGCCAGCAGGGGGTCGGGTTTTGAAGAGACCCAGTACTTC
CDR3 protein: CASRGSGFEETQYF

D gene: -
clone size: -
V gene: TRBV7-9
J gene: TRBJ1-1
CDR3 DNA: TGTGCCAGCAGCTGGGGTGGAACTGAAGCTTTCTTT
CDR3 protein: CASSWGGTEAFF

D gene: TRBD2
clone size: -
V gene: TRBV5-1
J gene: TRBJ2-7
CDR3 DNA: TGCGCCAGCAGCCCAAGCGGGGACCTCCTACGCGTGCAGTACTTC
CDR3 protein: CASSPSGDLLRVQYF

D gene: TRBD2
clone size: once
V gene: TRBV18
J gene: TRBJ2-1
CDR3 DNA: TGTGCCAGCTCGCTATATACTAGCGGGAGGGACAATGAGCAGTTCTTC
CDR3 protein: CASSLYTSGRDNEQFF

D gene: -
clone size: -
V gene: TRBV18
J gene: TRBJ1-1
CDR3 DNA: TGTGCCAGCCCCTCCCAATTGAACACTGAAGCTTTCTTT
CDR3 protein: CASPSQLNTEAFF

D gene: -
clone size: -
V gene: TRBV19
J gene: TRBJ2-1
CDR3 DNA: TGTGCCAGTAGTAACGGACTGAGCAGAAGGGAGCAGTTCTTC
CDR3 protein: CASSNGLSRREQFF

D gene: TRBD1
clone size: -
V gene: TRBV30
J gene: TRBJ2-1
CDR3 DNA: TGTGCCTGGAGTGTAGGGACAGGCTACAATGAGCAGTTCTTC
CDR3 protein: CAWSVGTGYNEQFF

D gene: TRBD2
clone size: -
V gene: TRBV4-2
J gene: TRBJ2-3
CDR3 DNA: TGTGCCAGCAGCCAAGATCCACTAGCGGGAGTAGGTTCAGATACGCAGTATTTT
CDR3 protein: CASSQDPLAGVGSDTQYF

D gene: -
clone size: -
V gene: TRBV5-1
J gene: TRBJ2-2
CDR3 DNA: TGCGCCAGCCGTAACAGGGAAGACGGGGAGCTGTTTTTT
CDR3 protein: CASRNREDGELFF

D gene: -
clone size: -
V gene: TRBV29-1
J gene: TRBJ1-2
CDR3 DNA: TGCAGCGCCGAGGGGGGCCCTAACTATGGCTACACCTTC
CDR3 protein: CSAEGGPNYGYTF

D gene: -
clone size: -
V gene: TRBV7-2
J gene: TRBJ1-1
CDR3 DNA: TGTGCCAGCAGCTTATCTTCCGCTATGCCTACTGAAGCTTTCTTT
CDR3 protein: CASSLSSAMPTEAFF

D gene: TRBD1
clone size: -
V gene: TRBV28
J gene: TRBJ2-5
CDR3 DNA: TGTGCCAGCAGTTTAGGGACAGGGAAAGAGACCCAGTACTTC
CDR3 protein: CASSLGTGKETQYF

D gene: -
clone size: -
V gene: TRBV6-5
J gene: TRBJ2-4
CDR3 DNA: TGTGCCAGCACTCCCCAAGGTTCGGCCAAAAACATTCAGTACTTC
CDR3 protein: CASTPQGSAKNIQYF

D gene: TRBD2
clone size: once
V gene: TRBV6-1
J gene: TRBJ2-5
CDR3 DNA: TGTGCCAGCAGTGACCCAGCGGGGGCCACCCGGGAGACCCAGTACTTC
CDR3 protein: CASSDPAGATRETQYF

D gene: -
clone size: few
V gene: TRBV6-2/TRBV6-3
J gene: TRBJ2-7
CDR3 DNA: TGTGCCAGCAGTTCGACCGGTTCCTACGAGCAGTACTTC
CDR3 protein: CASSSTGSYEQYF

D gene: TRBD1
clone size: -
V gene: TRBV30
J gene: TRBJ2-7
CDR3 DNA: TGTGCCTGGAGCACCATGTCGACAGGGAACTCCTACGAGCAGTACTTC
CDR3 protein: CAWSTMSTGNSYEQYF

D gene: -
clone size: -
V gene: TRBV28
J gene: TRBJ2-7
CDR3 DNA: TGTGCAACTACGGGGCCCCCGGGGGAGCAGTACTTC
CDR3 protein: CATTGPPGEQYF

D gene: -
clone size: -
V gene: TRBV5-4
J gene: TRBJ1-2
CDR3 DNA: TGTGCCAGCAGCCCACAGGACAAAGTCCCCTATGGCTACACCTTC
CDR3 protein: CASSPQDKVPYGYTF

D gene: -
clone size: -
V gene: TRBV7-2
J gene: TRBJ2-7
CDR3 DNA: TGTGCCAGCAGCTTAGCCGGTAGCGGAAGCTACGAGCAGTACTTC
CDR3 protein: CASSLAGSGSYEQYF

D gene: TRBD2
clone size: -
V gene: TRBV10-3
J gene: TRBJ2-3
CDR3 DNA: TGTGCCATCAGTGGGCTAGCGGGGGGGGCAGATACGCAGTATTTT
CDR3 protein: CAISGLAGGADTQYF

D gene: -
clone size: -
V gene: TRBV2
J gene: TRBJ1-4
CDR3 DNA: TGTGCCAGCAGGACCCTCAGTGAAAAACTGTTTTTT
CDR3 protein: CASRTLSEKLFF

D gene: -
clone size: -
V gene: TRBV2
J gene: TRBJ1-5
CDR3 DNA: TGTGCCAACGCTTACGGAAGGGATCAGCCCCAGCATTTT
CDR3 protein: CANAYGRDQPQHF

D gene: TRBD2
clone size: -
V gene: TRBV10-2
J gene: TRBJ2-2
CDR3 DNA: TGCGCCAGCAGAGGGACTAGCGGGACCGGGGAGCTGTTTTTT
CDR3 protein: CASRGTSGTGELFF

D gene: -
clone size: -
V gene: TRBV19
J gene: TRBJ1-1
CDR3 DNA: TGTGCCAGTAGATGGGGGGACTTAATGAACACTGAAGCTTTCTTT
CDR3 protein: CASRWGDLMNTEAFF